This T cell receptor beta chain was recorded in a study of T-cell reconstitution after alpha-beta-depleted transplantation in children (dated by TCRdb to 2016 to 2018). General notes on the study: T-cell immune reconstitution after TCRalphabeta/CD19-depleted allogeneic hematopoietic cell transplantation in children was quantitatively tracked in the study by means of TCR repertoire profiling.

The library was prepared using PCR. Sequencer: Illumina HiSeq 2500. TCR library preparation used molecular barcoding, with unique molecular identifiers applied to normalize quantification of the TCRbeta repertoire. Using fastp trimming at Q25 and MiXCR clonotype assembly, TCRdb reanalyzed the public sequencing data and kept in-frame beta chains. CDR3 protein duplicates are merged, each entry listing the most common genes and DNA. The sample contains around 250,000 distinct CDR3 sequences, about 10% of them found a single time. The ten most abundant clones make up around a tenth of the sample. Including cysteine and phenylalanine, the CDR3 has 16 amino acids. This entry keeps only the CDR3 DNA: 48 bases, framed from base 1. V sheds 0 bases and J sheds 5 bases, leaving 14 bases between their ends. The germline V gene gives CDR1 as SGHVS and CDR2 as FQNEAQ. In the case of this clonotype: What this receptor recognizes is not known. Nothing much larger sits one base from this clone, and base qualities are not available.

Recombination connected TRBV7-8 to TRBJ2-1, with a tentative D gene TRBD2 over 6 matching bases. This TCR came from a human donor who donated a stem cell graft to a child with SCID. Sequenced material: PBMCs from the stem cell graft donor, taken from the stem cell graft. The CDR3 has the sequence CASSLAGLAYNNEQFF. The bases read TGTGCCAGCAGCTTAGCAGGTCTAGCGTACAACAATGAGCAGTTCTTC.